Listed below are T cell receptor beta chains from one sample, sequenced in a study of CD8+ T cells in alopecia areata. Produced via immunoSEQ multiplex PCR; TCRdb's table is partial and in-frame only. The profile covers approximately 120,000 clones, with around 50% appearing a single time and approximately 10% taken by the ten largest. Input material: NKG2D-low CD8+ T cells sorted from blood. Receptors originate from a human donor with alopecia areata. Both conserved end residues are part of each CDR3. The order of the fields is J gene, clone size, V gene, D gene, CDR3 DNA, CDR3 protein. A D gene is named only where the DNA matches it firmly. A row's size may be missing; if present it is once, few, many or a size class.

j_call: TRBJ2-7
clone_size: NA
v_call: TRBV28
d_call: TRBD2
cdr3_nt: TGTGCCAGCAGCCGTCCCACTTTGGGACTAGCCCGTCCCTACGAGCAGTACTTC
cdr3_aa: CASSRPTLGLARPYEQYF

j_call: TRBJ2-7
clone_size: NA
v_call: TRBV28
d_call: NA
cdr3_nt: TGTGCCAGCGGATTAGCGGCTGGCGGATACGAGCAGTACTTC
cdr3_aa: CASGLAAGGYEQYF

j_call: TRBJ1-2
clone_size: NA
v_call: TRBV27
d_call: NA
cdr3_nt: TGTGCCAGCAGTCAGAGTGGAGCTGGCTACACCTTC
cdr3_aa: CASSQSGAGYTF

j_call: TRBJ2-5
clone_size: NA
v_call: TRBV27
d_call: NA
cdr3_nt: TGTGCCAGCAGTTTTGGGACGGGAGAGACCCAGTACTTC
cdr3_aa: CASSFGTGETQYF

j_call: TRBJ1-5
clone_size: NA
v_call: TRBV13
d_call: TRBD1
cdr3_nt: TGTGCCAGCAGCCGACAGGGGAGCAATCAGCCCCAGCATTTT
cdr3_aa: CASSRQGSNQPQHF

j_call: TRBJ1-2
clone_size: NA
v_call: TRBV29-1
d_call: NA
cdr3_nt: TGCAGCGTTGAGTCAGGGACGGCCTATGGCTACACCTTC
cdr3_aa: CSVESGTAYGYTF

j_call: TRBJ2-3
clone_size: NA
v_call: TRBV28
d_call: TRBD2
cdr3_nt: TGTGCCATCTTTCCCCAGGGAGGGGGCACAGATACGCAGTATTTT
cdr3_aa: CAIFPQGGGTDTQYF

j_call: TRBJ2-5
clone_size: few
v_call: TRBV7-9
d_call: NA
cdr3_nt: TGTGCCAGCTATCACTTGGGTGGAGAGACCCAGTACTTC
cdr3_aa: CASYHLGGETQYF

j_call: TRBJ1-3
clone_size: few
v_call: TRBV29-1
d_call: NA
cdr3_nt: TGCAGCGCCCTCGGAAACACCATATATTTT
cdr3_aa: CSALGNTIYF

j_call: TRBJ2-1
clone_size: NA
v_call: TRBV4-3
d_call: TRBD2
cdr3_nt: TGCGCCGTTTCCCCGGGACTAGATACTTACAATGAGCAGTTCTTC
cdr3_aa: CAVSPGLDTYNEQFF

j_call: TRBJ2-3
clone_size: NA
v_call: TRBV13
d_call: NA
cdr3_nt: TGTGCCAGCAGCTTGATAGCCTCCTACACAGATACGCAGTATTTT
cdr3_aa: CASSLIASYTDTQYF

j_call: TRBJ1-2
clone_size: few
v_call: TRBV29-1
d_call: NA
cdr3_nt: TGCAGCGTTGGGTACACTAACTATGGCTACACCTTC
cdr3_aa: CSVGYTNYGYTF

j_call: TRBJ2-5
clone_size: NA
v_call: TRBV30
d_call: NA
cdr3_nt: TGTGCCTGGAGTGTTTACAGGGAGAGAGGAGAGACCCAGTACTTC
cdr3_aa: CAWSVYRERGETQYF

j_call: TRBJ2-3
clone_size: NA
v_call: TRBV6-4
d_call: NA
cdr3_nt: TGTGCCAGCAGTGAAGGCCAGGGCTCCCCAGATACGCAGTATTTT
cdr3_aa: CASSEGQGSPDTQYF

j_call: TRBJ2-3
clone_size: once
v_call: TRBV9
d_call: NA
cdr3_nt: TGTGCCAGCAGCCCAGGGGAGGACACGAACTCGCAGTATTTT
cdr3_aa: CASSPGEDTNSQYF

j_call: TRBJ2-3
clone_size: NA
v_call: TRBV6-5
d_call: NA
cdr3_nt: TGTGCCAGCAGCTCCGGGGATACGCAGTATTTT
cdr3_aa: CASSSGDTQYF

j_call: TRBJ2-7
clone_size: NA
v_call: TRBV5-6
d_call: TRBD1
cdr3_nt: TGTGCCAGCAGCCTAGGACAGGGTCGGGAGTACTTC
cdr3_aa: CASSLGQGREYF

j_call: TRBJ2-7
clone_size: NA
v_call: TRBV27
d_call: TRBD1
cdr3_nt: TGTGCCAGCAGTCCTTGGACAGGGACGGGTGAGCAGTACTTC
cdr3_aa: CASSPWTGTGEQYF

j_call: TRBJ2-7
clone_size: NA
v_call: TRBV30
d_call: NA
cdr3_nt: TGTGCCGTGAGGGGGAGCGTCGGCTACGAGCAGTACTTC
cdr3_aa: CAVRGSVGYEQYF

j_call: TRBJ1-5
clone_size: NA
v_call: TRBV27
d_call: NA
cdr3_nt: TGTGCCAGCAAGAGAGGGAGTCAGCCCCAGCATTTT
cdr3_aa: CASKRGSQPQHF

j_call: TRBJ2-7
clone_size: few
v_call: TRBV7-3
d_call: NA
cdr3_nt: TGTGCCAGCAGCCAAGGGGGGACAGCATACGAGCAGTACTTC
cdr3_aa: CASSQGGTAYEQYF

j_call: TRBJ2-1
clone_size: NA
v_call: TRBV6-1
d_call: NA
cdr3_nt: TGTGCCAGCAGTGAATTGGGCGATGAGCAGTTCTTC
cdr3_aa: CASSELGDEQFF

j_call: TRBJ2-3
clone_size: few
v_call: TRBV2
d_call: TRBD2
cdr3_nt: TGTGCCAGCACCGGGAGAGGGACTAGCGTAAAGGCAGATACGCAGTATTTT
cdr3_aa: CASTGRGTSVKADTQYF

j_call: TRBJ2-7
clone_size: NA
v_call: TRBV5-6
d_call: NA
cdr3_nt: TGTGCCAGCAGCTTGTCAGGGGAAGAGCAGTACTTC
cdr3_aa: CASSLSGEEQYF

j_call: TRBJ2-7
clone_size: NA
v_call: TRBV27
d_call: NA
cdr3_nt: TGTGCCAGCAGTGGGGAACGGGGCTACGAGCAGTACTTC
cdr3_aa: CASSGERGYEQYF

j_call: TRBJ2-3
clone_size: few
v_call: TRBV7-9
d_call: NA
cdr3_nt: TGTGCCAGCAGCTCCGACCAGGGTACGCAGTATTTT
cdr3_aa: CASSSDQGTQYF

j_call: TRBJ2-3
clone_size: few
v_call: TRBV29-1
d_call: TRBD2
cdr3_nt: TGCAGCGTTGAAGGAGTTAGCGGGGCTACTAGCACAGATACGCAGTATTTT
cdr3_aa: CSVEGVSGATSTDTQYF

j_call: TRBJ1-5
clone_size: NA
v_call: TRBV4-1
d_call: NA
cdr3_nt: TGCGCCAGCAGCCACCCTGACAGCGGTCAGCCCCAGCATTTT
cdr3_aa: CASSHPDSGQPQHF

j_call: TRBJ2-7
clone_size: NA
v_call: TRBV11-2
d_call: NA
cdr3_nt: TGTGCCAGCAGCTTCTCGGACCCCTACGAGCAGTACTTC
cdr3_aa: CASSFSDPYEQYF

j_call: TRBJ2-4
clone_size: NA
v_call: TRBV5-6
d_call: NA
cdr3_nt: TGTGCCAGCAGCTTCGGGTCCTCGGGAAACATTCAGTACTTC
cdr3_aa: CASSFGSSGNIQYF

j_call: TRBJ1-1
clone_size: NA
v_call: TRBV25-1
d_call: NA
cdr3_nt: TGTGCCAGCAGTCTGGTAGGTGTGAACACTGAAGCTTTCTTT
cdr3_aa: CASSLVGVNTEAFF

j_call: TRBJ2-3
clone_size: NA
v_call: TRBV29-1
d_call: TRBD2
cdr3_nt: TGCAGCGTTGAGAGCGGGACTCACACAGATACGCAGTATTTT
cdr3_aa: CSVESGTHTDTQYF

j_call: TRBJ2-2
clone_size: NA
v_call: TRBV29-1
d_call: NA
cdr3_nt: TGCAGCGTCCTCTACAGGGACACCGGGGAGCTGTTTTTT
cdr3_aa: CSVLYRDTGELFF

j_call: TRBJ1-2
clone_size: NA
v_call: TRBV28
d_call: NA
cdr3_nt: TGTGCCAGCAGCCGGACAGCAAAAAAAACGGATGGCTACACCTTC
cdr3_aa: CASSRTAKKTDGYTF

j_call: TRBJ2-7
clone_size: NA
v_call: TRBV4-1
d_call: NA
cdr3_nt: TGCGCCAGCAGCCAAACAAGGGGTGAGCAGTACTTC
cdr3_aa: CASSQTRGEQYF

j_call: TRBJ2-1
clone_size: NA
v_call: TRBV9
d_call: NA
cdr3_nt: TGTGCCAGCAGCGCCTCCGGGACTCCCTACAATGAGCAGTTCTTC
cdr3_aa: CASSASGTPYNEQFF

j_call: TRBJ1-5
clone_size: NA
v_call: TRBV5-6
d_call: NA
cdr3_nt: TGTGCCAGCAGCTTGGGTGGTAGCAATCAGCCCCAGCATTTT
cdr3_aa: CASSLGGSNQPQHF

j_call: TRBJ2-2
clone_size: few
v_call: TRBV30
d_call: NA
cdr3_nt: TGTGCCTGCCCCGTTGATTTCACCGGGGAGCTGTTTTTT
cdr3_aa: CACPVDFTGELFF

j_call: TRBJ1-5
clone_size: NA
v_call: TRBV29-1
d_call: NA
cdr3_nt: TGCAGCGTTGAAGATCCGGGTAGCAATCAGCCCCAGCATTTT
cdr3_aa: CSVEDPGSNQPQHF

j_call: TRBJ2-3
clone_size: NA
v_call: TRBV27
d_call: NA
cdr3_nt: TGTGCCAGCAGTCTGGGGGATACGCAGTATTTT
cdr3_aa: CASSLGDTQYF

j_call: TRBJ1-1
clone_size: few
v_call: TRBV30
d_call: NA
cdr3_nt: TGTGCCTGGAGTGTACTGGGGTTTGTGAACACTGAAGCTTTCTTT
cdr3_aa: CAWSVLGFVNTEAFF

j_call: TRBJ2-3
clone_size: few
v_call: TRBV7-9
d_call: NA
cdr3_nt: TGTGCCAGCAGCTTAGTGGGCACAGATACGCAGTATTTT
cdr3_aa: CASSLVGTDTQYF

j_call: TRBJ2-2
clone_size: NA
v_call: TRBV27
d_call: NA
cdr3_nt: TGTGCCAGCAGTTTAGGGGGAGGCACCGGGGAGCTGTTTTTT
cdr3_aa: CASSLGGGTGELFF

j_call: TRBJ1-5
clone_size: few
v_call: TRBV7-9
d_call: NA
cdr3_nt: TGTGCCAGCAGCTTAAACACAAATCAGCCCCAGCATTTT
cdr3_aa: CASSLNTNQPQHF

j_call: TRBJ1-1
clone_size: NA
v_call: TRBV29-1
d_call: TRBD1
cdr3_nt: TGCAGCGCTGGGACAGGCACGAACACTGAAGCTTTCTTT
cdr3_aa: CSAGTGTNTEAFF

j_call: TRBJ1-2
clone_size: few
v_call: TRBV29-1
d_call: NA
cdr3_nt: TGCAGCGTTGGGCAGGACAACTATGGCTACACCTTC
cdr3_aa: CSVGQDNYGYTF

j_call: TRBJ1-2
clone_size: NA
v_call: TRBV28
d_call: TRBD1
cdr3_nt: TGTGCCAGCAGTTTGCAGGGGGGCAATGGCTACACCTTC
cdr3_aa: CASSLQGGNGYTF

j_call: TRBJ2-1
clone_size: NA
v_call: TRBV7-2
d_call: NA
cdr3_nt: TGTGCCAGCAGCTTAGCGCTAGGTAATGAGCAGTTCTTC
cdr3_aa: CASSLALGNEQFF

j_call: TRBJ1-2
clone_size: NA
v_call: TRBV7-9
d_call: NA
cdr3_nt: TGTGCCAGCAGCTCCGGGAGCTATGGCTACACCTTC
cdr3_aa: CASSSGSYGYTF

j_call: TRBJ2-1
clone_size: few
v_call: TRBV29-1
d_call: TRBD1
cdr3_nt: TGCAGCGTTGAATCGGGGGACAGGGGGCGGGATGAGCAGTTCTTC
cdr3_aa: CSVESGDRGRDEQFF

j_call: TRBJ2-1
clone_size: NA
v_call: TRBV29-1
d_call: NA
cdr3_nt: TGCAGCGTTGAGAGGACAACCGATCACAATGAGCAGTTCTTC
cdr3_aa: CSVERTTDHNEQFF

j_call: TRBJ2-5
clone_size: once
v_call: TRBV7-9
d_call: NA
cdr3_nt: TGTGCCAGCAGCTTAGGAAAGGACCAGCCGTACTTC
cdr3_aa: CASSLGKDQPYF

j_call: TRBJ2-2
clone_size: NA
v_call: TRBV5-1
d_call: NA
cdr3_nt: TGCGCCAGCAGCTTCCGGTACACCGGGGAGCTGTTTTTT
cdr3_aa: CASSFRYTGELFF

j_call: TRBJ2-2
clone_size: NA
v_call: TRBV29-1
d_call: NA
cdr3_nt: TGCAGCGTTGAAGTACAGGCCAACACCGGGGAGCTGTTTTTT
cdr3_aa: CSVEVQANTGELFF

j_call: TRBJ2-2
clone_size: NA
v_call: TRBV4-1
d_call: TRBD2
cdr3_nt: TGCGCCAGCAGCCAAAGGGAACTAGCGGGGGCCGCCGGGGAGCTGTTTTTT
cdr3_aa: CASSQRELAGAAGELFF

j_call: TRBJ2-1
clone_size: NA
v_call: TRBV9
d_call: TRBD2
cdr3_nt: TGTGCCAGCAGCGGCCGAAGCGGGGTATACAATGAGCAGTTCTTC
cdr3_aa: CASSGRSGVYNEQFF

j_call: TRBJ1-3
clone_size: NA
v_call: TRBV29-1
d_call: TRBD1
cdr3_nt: TGCAGCGTAGCGACAGGGCCTAACTCTGGAAACACCATATATTTT
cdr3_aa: CSVATGPNSGNTIYF

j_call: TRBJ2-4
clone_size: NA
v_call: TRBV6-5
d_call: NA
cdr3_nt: TGTGCCAGCAGCGAACACGACAGACACAAAAACATTCAGTACTTC
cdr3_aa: CASSEHDRHKNIQYF

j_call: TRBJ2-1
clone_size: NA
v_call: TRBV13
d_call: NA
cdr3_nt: TGTGCCAGCAGCCATGTCAGCGTAGGAGGGGATGAGCAGTTCTTC
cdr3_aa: CASSHVSVGGDEQFF